The 6 T cell receptor beta chains reported below all come from one sample, sequenced in a study of shared clonotypes between healthy human individuals. Profiled with immunoSEQ multiplex PCR; TCRdb holds only in-frame clones, not every one. The table lists roughly 1 million clones, roughly 80% of them singletons. Sequencing was done on a sample of memory CD4+ T cells sorted from blood. Subset reported: CD45RA-negative fraction. All receptors derive from a man aged 18 to 30 in good health.

The chain combines TRBV14 with TRBJ2-1; no reliable D call. Germline V CDR1 and CDR2: SGHDN, FVKESK. The CDR3 is made up of 11 amino acids. Trimming left V 3 bases short and J 12 bases short, with 9 bases between. The CDR3 spells CASSQAIWQFF. CDR3 nucleotide sequence: TGTGCCAGCAGCCAGGCCATTTGGCAGTTCTTC. Full variable domain (outside the CDR3, taken from reference TRBV14 and TRBJ2-1): EAGVTQFPSHSVIEKGQTVTLRCDPISGHDNLYWYRRVMGKEIKFLLHFVKESKQDESGMPNNRFLAERTGGTYSTLKVQPAELEDSGVYFCASSQAIWQFFGPGTRLTVL.

This chain connects TRBV5-1 to TRBJ1-2; D perhaps matches TRBD1 (5 bases). Trimming took off 3 bases at V and 8 bases at J, with 14 bases between the two ends. This CDR3 has 13 amino acids. Germline loops: CDR1 SGHRS, CDR2 YFSETQ. CDR3 region: CASSWQGTEGYTF. The CDR3 DNA sequence: TGCGCCAGCAGCTGGCAAGGGACGGAAGGCTACACCTTC.

As for this clone: Other DNA sequences in this sample translate to the same CDR3. The rearrangement uses TRBV2 and TRBJ2-2; tentative D call: TRBD2 (5 bases). This CDR3 region has 14 residues. Germline V gene lookup returns CDR1 SNHLY and CDR2 FYNNEI. V was trimmed by 6 bases and J by 2 bases, leaving 10 bases between them. The CDR3 spells CASRTEVNTGELFF. CDR3 DNA sequence: TGTGCCAGCAGGACGGAGGTTAACACCGGGGAGCTGTTTTTT. The full variable domain, rest sourced from reference TRBV2 and TRBJ2-2, is EPEVTQTPSHQVTQMGQEVILRCVPISNHLYFYWYRQILGQKVEFLVSFYNNEISEKSEIFDDQFSVERPDGSNFTLKIRSTKLEDSAMYFCASRTEVNTGELFFGEGSRLTVL.

This chain uses TRBV6-1 with TRBJ1-2; TRBD1 agrees at 11 bases. The V gene's germline CDR1 is MNHNS and CDR2 SASEGT. This CDR3 comprises 15 residues. The J segment lost 8 bases and the V segment lost 0 bases, leaving 5 bases of the junction unmatched. The CDR3 reads CASSEALDRGQGYTF. In nucleotides, the CDR3 is TGTGCCAGCAGTGAAGCTTTGGACAGGGGGCAAGGCTACACCTTC.

Turning to this clone: In the same sample, other DNA sequences code for this CDR3. The chain combines TRBV30 with TRBJ2-7; D may correspond to TRBD1 or TRBD2 (6 bases each). The germline V and J ends were trimmed by 2 bases and 2 bases, with 7 bases remaining between them. The CDR3 extends over 12 amino acids. The germline V gene has CDR1 GTSNPN and CDR2 SVGIG (reference sequence). As DNA, the CDR3 is TGTGCCTGGAGTAGGGGGGCCTACGAGCAGTACTTC. Residues: CAWSRGAYEQYF. Filled out from reference TRBV30 and TRBJ2-7, the complete variable domain reads SQTIHQWPATLVQPVGSPLSLECTVEGTSNPNLYWYRQAAGRGLQLLFYSVGIGQISSEVPQNLSASRPQDRQFILSSKKLLLSDSGFYLCAWSRGAYEQYFGPGTRLTVT.

The chain carries TRBV4-1 and TRBJ2-5; 8 bases match TRBD1. This CDR3 has 16 amino acids. Per the germline V gene, CDR1 is MGHRA and CDR2 is YSYEKL. J was trimmed by 5 bases and V by 2 bases; bases with no gene match: 10. The CDR3: CASSQLPGQAYETQYF. The CDR3 bases are TGCGCCAGCAGCCAACTCCCGGGACAGGCGTACGAGACCCAGTACTTC.